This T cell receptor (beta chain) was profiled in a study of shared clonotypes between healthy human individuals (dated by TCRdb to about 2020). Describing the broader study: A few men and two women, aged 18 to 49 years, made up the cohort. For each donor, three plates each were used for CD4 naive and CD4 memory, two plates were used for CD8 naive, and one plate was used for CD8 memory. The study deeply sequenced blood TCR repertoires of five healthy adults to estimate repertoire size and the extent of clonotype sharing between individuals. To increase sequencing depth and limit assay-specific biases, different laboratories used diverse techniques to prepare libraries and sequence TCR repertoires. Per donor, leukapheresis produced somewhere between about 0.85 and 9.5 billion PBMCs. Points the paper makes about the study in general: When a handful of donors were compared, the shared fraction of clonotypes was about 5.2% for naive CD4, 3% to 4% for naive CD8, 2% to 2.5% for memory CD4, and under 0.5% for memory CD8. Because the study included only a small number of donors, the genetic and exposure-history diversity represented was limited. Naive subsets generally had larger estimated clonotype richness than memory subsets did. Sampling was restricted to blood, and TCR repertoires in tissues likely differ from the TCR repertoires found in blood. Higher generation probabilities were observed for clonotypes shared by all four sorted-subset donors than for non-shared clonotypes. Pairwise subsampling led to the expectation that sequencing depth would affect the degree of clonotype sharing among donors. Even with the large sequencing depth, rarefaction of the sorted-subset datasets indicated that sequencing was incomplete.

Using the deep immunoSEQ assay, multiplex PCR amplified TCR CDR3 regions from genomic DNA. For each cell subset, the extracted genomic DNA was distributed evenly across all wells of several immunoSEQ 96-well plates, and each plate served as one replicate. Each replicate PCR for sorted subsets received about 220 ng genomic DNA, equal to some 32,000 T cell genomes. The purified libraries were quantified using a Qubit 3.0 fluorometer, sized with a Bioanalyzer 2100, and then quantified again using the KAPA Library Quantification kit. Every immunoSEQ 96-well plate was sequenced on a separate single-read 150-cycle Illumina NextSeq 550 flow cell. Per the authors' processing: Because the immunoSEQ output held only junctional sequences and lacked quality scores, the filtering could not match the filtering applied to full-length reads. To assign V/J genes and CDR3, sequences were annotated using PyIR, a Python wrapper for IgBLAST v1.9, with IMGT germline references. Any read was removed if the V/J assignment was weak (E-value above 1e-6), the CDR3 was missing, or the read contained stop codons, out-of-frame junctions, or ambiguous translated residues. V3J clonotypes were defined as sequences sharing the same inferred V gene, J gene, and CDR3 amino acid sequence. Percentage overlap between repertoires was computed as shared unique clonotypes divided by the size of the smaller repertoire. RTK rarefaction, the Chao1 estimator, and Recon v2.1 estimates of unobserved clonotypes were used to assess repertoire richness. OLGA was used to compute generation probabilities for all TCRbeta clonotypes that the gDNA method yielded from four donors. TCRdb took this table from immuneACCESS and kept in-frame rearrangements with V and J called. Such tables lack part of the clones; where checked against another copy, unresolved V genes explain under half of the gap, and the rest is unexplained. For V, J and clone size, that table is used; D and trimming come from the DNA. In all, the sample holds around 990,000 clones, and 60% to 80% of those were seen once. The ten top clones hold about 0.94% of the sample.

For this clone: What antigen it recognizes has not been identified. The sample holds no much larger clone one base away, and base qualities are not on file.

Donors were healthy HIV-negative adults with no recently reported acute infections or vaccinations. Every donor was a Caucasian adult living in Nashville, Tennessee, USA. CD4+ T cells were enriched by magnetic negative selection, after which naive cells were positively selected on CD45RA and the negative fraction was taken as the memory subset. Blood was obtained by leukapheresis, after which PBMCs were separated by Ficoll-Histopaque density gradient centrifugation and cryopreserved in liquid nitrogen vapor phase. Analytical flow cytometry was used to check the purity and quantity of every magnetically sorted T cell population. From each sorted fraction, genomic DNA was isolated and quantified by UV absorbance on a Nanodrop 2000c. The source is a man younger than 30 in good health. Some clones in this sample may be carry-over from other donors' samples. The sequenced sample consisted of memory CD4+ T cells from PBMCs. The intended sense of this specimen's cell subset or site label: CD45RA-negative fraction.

The CDR3 region: CASSLVVAGGYEQYF. The DNA reads as follows: TGCGCCAGCAGCTTGGTGGTAGCGGGAGGATACGAGCAGTACTTC. The chain couples TRBV5-1 to TRBJ2-7; 10 middle bases align to TRBD2. The CDR1 and CDR2 encoded by the germline V gene are SGHRS and YFSETQ. V is pruned by 0 bases and J by 4 bases, leaving 4 bases of the junction without a gene match. The CDR3 sequence holds 15 residues, the cysteine and phenylalanine included. Of the read, only the CDR3 DNA is kept; its 45 bases are in frame from base 1.